This is a list of T cell receptor beta chains from one sample in a study of PD-1 blockade in mismatch repair-deficient tumors. Assay: immunoSEQ multiplex PCR; the TCRdb copy retains only in-frame clones and omits some. Of tens of thousands of clones in the sample, 84% are singletons; the top ten hold over 2.5%. Sequenced here: PBMCs, sampled before pembrolizumab treatment. The receptors derive from an adult with mismatch repair-deficient cancer. Both conserved end residues are part of each CDR3. D genes are given only for firm matches. Rows may omit the clone size; those that give it use once, few, many or a size class.

V gene: TRBV11-1
D gene: -
clone size: once
J gene: TRBJ2-7
CDR3 protein: CASSAGTPWDEQYF
CDR3 DNA: TGTGCCAGCAGCGCTGGGACTCCTTGGGACGAGCAGTACTTC

V gene: TRBV15
D gene: TRBD1
clone size: -
J gene: TRBJ1-5
CDR3 protein: CATSMRGQGQPQHF
CDR3 DNA: TGTGCCACCAGCATGAGGGGGCAGGGTCAGCCCCAGCATTTT

V gene: TRBV15
D gene: -
clone size: -
J gene: TRBJ2-7
CDR3 protein: CATSGRDTDSYEQYF
CDR3 DNA: TGTGCCACCAGCGGCCGGGACACGGACTCCTACGAGCAGTACTTC

V gene: TRBV15
D gene: TRBD1
clone size: -
J gene: TRBJ1-2
CDR3 protein: CATSRTGTGGYTF
CDR3 DNA: TGTGCCACCAGCAGAACCGGGACAGGCGGCTACACCTTC

V gene: TRBV9
D gene: -
clone size: -
J gene: TRBJ2-1
CDR3 protein: CASSYDFLGEQFF
CDR3 DNA: TGTGCCAGCAGCTACGACTTCCTCGGCGAGCAGTTCTTC

V gene: TRBV29-1
D gene: -
clone size: -
J gene: TRBJ1-5
CDR3 protein: CSVGYGQGSNQPQHF
CDR3 DNA: TGCAGCGTTGGTTATGGCCAGGGTAGCAATCAGCCCCAGCATTTT

V gene: TRBV6-6
D gene: TRBD1
clone size: -
J gene: TRBJ2-7
CDR3 protein: CASSSGQGGYEQYF
CDR3 DNA: TGTGCCAGCAGTTCGGGACAGGGTGGATACGAGCAGTACTTC

V gene: TRBV28
D gene: -
clone size: -
J gene: TRBJ1-5
CDR3 protein: CASSLDLSVGNQPQHF
CDR3 DNA: TGTGCCAGCAGTTTGGACTTGTCAGTTGGCAATCAGCCCCAGCATTTT

V gene: TRBV6-1
D gene: TRBD1
clone size: once
J gene: TRBJ1-5
CDR3 protein: CASSEEDRKWPQHF
CDR3 DNA: TGTGCCAGCAGTGAAGAGGACAGGAAGTGGCCCCAGCATTTT

V gene: TRBV9
D gene: -
clone size: -
J gene: TRBJ2-1
CDR3 protein: CASSVVSGSYNEQFF
CDR3 DNA: TGTGCCAGCAGCGTAGTCAGCGGTTCCTACAATGAGCAGTTCTTC

V gene: TRBV4-1
D gene: -
clone size: -
J gene: TRBJ2-7
CDR3 protein: CASSLTVKSYEQYF
CDR3 DNA: TGCGCCAGCAGCCTGACAGTGAAGTCCTACGAGCAGTACTTC

V gene: TRBV15
D gene: -
clone size: -
J gene: TRBJ2-1
CDR3 protein: CATSRALLRKGHSYNEQFF
CDR3 DNA: TGTGCCACCAGCAGAGCCCTTCTGAGAAAGGGACACTCCTACAATGAGCAGTTCTTC

V gene: TRBV6-1
D gene: TRBD2
clone size: -
J gene: TRBJ2-7
CDR3 protein: CASIEGDSGRYEQYF
CDR3 DNA: TGTGCCAGCATTGAGGGGGATAGCGGGAGATACGAGCAGTACTTC

V gene: TRBV7-3
D gene: -
clone size: -
J gene: TRBJ2-5
CDR3 protein: CASSYQGSQETQYF
CDR3 DNA: TGTGCCAGCAGCTACCAGGGATCCCAAGAGACCCAGTACTTC

V gene: TRBV6-5
D gene: -
clone size: -
J gene: TRBJ2-1
CDR3 protein: CASSTNNEQFF
CDR3 DNA: TGTGCCAGCAGTACAAACAATGAGCAGTTCTTC

V gene: TRBV7-2
D gene: TRBD2
clone size: -
J gene: TRBJ2-5
CDR3 protein: CASSLLFAGAGGETQYF
CDR3 DNA: TGTGCCAGCAGCTTACTGTTCGCGGGAGCTGGGGGGGAGACCCAGTACTTC

V gene: TRBV6-6
D gene: -
clone size: -
J gene: TRBJ1-2
CDR3 protein: CASRDTGLNYGYTF
CDR3 DNA: TGTGCCAGCAGAGACACAGGCCTTAACTATGGCTACACCTTC

V gene: TRBV10-3
D gene: -
clone size: -
J gene: TRBJ2-1
CDR3 protein: CAISESSVLEQFF
CDR3 DNA: TGTGCCATCAGTGAGTCGAGTGTTCTAGAGCAGTTCTTC

V gene: TRBV2
D gene: -
clone size: -
J gene: TRBJ1-5
CDR3 protein: CASTGEQGPQPQHF
CDR3 DNA: TGTGCCAGCACCGGAGAGCAGGGGCCGCAGCCCCAGCATTTT

V gene: TRBV7-8
D gene: TRBD2
clone size: -
J gene: TRBJ2-7
CDR3 protein: CASSFSIGLAGSSYEQYF
CDR3 DNA: TGTGCCAGCAGCTTTAGTATCGGGCTAGCGGGTAGCTCCTACGAGCAGTACTTC

V gene: TRBV28
D gene: -
clone size: medium-sized
J gene: TRBJ2-1
CDR3 protein: CASKANEQFF
CDR3 DNA: TGTGCCAGCAAAGCCAATGAGCAGTTCTTC

V gene: TRBV6-1
D gene: TRBD2
clone size: -
J gene: TRBJ2-1
CDR3 protein: CASNVRTSGRYEQFF
CDR3 DNA: TGTGCCAGCAACGTTAGGACTAGCGGGAGGTATGAGCAGTTCTTC

V gene: TRBV6-6
D gene: TRBD2
clone size: -
J gene: TRBJ2-2
CDR3 protein: CASNIGGRSTGELFF
CDR3 DNA: TGTGCCAGCAACATTGGCGGGAGAAGTACCGGGGAGCTGTTTTTT

V gene: TRBV29-1
D gene: TRBD2
clone size: few
J gene: TRBJ2-7
CDR3 protein: CSAWTSGRAYEQYF
CDR3 DNA: TGCAGCGCCTGGACTAGCGGGAGGGCCTACGAGCAGTACTTC

V gene: TRBV19
D gene: TRBD1
clone size: -
J gene: TRBJ2-1
CDR3 protein: CASSIRFHGTGPYNEQFF
CDR3 DNA: TGTGCCAGTAGTATACGATTTCATGGGACAGGCCCCTACAATGAGCAGTTCTTC

V gene: TRBV6-1
D gene: TRBD1
clone size: -
J gene: TRBJ2-5
CDR3 protein: CASSEVGQGMVTQYF
CDR3 DNA: TGTGCCAGCAGTGAAGTAGGACAGGGAATGGTGACCCAGTACTTC

V gene: TRBV7-2
D gene: -
clone size: few
J gene: TRBJ1-2
CDR3 protein: CASSLVGGYGYTF
CDR3 DNA: TGTGCCAGCAGCTTAGTTGGAGGCTATGGCTACACCTTC

V gene: TRBV6-6
D gene: -
clone size: -
J gene: TRBJ1-1
CDR3 protein: CASSTTPQGLDTEAFF
CDR3 DNA: TGTGCCAGCAGCACCACCCCCCAGGGGTTGGACACTGAAGCTTTCTTT

V gene: TRBV7-9
D gene: -
clone size: -
J gene: TRBJ2-3
CDR3 protein: CASSTDSFTDTQYF
CDR3 DNA: TGTGCCAGCAGCACGGACAGTTTCACAGATACGCAGTATTTT

V gene: TRBV23-1
D gene: -
clone size: once
J gene: TRBJ2-2
CDR3 protein: CASRNKQGAGGNTGELFF
CDR3 DNA: TGCGCCAGCAGGAATAAACAGGGGGCGGGGGGGAACACCGGGGAGCTGTTTTTT

V gene: TRBV7-2
D gene: TRBD2
clone size: -
J gene: TRBJ2-7
CDR3 protein: CASSLAGLAGGPSNYEQYF
CDR3 DNA: TGTGCCAGCAGCTTAGCGGGACTAGCGGGAGGGCCCTCTAACTACGAGCAGTACTTC

V gene: TRBV2
D gene: -
clone size: -
J gene: TRBJ1-5
CDR3 protein: CASTSMGLSNQPQHF
CDR3 DNA: TGTGCCAGCACCTCCATGGGGCTTTCCAATCAGCCCCAGCATTTT

V gene: TRBV7-6
D gene: TRBD1
clone size: -
J gene: TRBJ2-2
CDR3 protein: CASRTDRVNFGELFF
CDR3 DNA: TGTGCCAGCAGAACGGACAGGGTTAACTTCGGGGAGCTGTTTTTT

V gene: TRBV28
D gene: TRBD1
clone size: few
J gene: TRBJ2-7
CDR3 protein: CASRAGTGGNYEQYF
CDR3 DNA: TGTGCCAGCAGGGCGGGGACAGGGGGCAATTACGAGCAGTACTTC

V gene: TRBV5-1
D gene: -
clone size: -
J gene: TRBJ2-7
CDR3 protein: CASSFERALARSSYEQYF
CDR3 DNA: TGCGCCAGCAGCTTCGAAAGGGCCCTAGCGCGCAGCTCCTACGAGCAGTACTTC

V gene: TRBV9
D gene: -
clone size: -
J gene: TRBJ1-5
CDR3 protein: CASSRSPGDNQPQHF
CDR3 DNA: TGTGCCAGCAGCCGATCCCCGGGGGACAATCAGCCCCAGCATTTT

V gene: TRBV18
D gene: -
clone size: -
J gene: TRBJ1-2
CDR3 protein: CASSPGQQTNYGYTF
CDR3 DNA: TGTGCCAGCTCACCGGGGCAGCAAACTAACTATGGCTACACCTTC

V gene: TRBV2
D gene: -
clone size: few
J gene: TRBJ1-6
CDR3 protein: CASKYRQGNSPLHF
CDR3 DNA: TGTGCCAGCAAGTACCGGCAGGGTAATTCACCCCTCCACTTT

V gene: TRBV29-1
D gene: TRBD2
clone size: -
J gene: TRBJ2-3
CDR3 protein: CSVSLGTSGSTDTQYF
CDR3 DNA: TGCAGCGTTTCCCTGGGGACTAGCGGCAGCACAGATACGCAGTATTTT

V gene: TRBV28
D gene: -
clone size: -
J gene: TRBJ1-5
CDR3 protein: CASSLAGGFDQPQHF
CDR3 DNA: TGTGCCAGCAGTTTAGCGGGGGGGTTTGATCAGCCCCAGCATTTT

V gene: TRBV5-8
D gene: -
clone size: -
J gene: TRBJ1-2
CDR3 protein: CASSQNYRVTYGYTF
CDR3 DNA: TGTGCCAGCAGCCAAAACTACAGGGTGACCTATGGCTACACCTTC

V gene: TRBV7-2
D gene: TRBD2
clone size: -
J gene: TRBJ2-5
CDR3 protein: CASSLGGLAAQETQYF
CDR3 DNA: TGTGCCAGCAGCTTAGGGGGACTAGCGGCCCAAGAGACCCAGTACTTC

V gene: TRBV9
D gene: TRBD2
clone size: -
J gene: TRBJ2-5
CDR3 protein: CASSVASGSGLTQYF
CDR3 DNA: TGTGCCAGCAGCGTCGCTAGCGGGAGCGGGTTGACCCAGTACTTC

V gene: TRBV9
D gene: TRBD1
clone size: few
J gene: TRBJ2-7
CDR3 protein: CASSVSQGNYEQYF
CDR3 DNA: TGTGCCAGCAGCGTATCACAGGGGAACTACGAGCAGTACTTC

V gene: TRBV7-9
D gene: -
clone size: -
J gene: TRBJ1-1
CDR3 protein: CASSLGDTNTEAFF
CDR3 DNA: TGTGCCAGCAGCTTAGGGGACACGAACACTGAAGCTTTCTTT

V gene: TRBV27
D gene: TRBD2
clone size: -
J gene: TRBJ2-6
CDR3 protein: CASSLRLAGSLSGANVLTF
CDR3 DNA: TGTGCCAGCAGTTTAAGACTAGCGGGCTCCCTCTCTGGGGCCAACGTCCTGACTTTC

V gene: TRBV18
D gene: TRBD1
clone size: -
J gene: TRBJ2-1
CDR3 protein: CASSPPRDRVYNEQFF
CDR3 DNA: TGTGCCAGCTCACCCCCCCGGGACAGGGTTTACAATGAGCAGTTCTTC

V gene: TRBV2
D gene: -
clone size: -
J gene: TRBJ1-3
CDR3 protein: CASTREGLGNTIYF
CDR3 DNA: TGTGCCAGCACCCGGGAGGGGTTAGGCAACACCATATATTTT

V gene: TRBV28
D gene: TRBD2
clone size: -
J gene: TRBJ2-1
CDR3 protein: CASSFFLAGMRSEYNEQFF
CDR3 DNA: TGTGCCAGCAGTTTCTTCCTAGCGGGGATGCGAAGCGAATACAATGAGCAGTTCTTC

V gene: TRBV29-1
D gene: TRBD1
clone size: -
J gene: TRBJ1-5
CDR3 protein: CSVATGAGGNQPQHF
CDR3 DNA: TGCAGCGTTGCGACAGGGGCAGGGGGCAATCAGCCCCAGCATTTT